Each of the 17 T cell receptor beta chains below was sequenced from the same sample in a study of shared clonotypes between healthy human individuals. The naive CD8 fraction comprised CD45RO-negative cells positively selected for CCR7 and excluded terminally differentiated effector memory CD45RA+ cells. The method was immunoSEQ multiplex PCR; TCRdb's version includes in-frame clones alone and lacks a portion of them. The table has roughly 2,000,000 clones, over 85% seen once; the top ten hold approximately 1.2%. Input material: naive CD8+ T cells sorted from blood. Every receptor here comes from a man younger than 30 in good health.

The V call is TRBV27, the J call TRBJ2-7, with D hard to call. The CDR3 is made up of 14 amino acids. The germline V gene encodes CDR1 MNHEY and CDR2 SMNVEV (reference sequence). V was pared by 6 bases and J by 1 base, with 13 bases between. CDR3 protein: CASSDDGWSYEQYF. The CDR3 DNA sequence: TGTGCCAGCAGCGACGACGGGTGGTCCTACGAGCAGTACTTC.

The chain combines TRBV6-5 with TRBJ2-2; 7 bases line up with TRBD1. The J segment lost 7 bases and the V segment lost 0 bases, leaving 8 bases of the junction unmatched. This CDR3 is 16 amino acids long. Germline assignment: CDR1 MNHEY and CDR2 SVGAGI. CDR3 sequence reads: CASSYSTGQVGGELFF. The CDR3 bases are TGTGCCAGCAGTTACTCGACCGGACAGGTGGGCGGGGAGCTGTTTTTT.

The J gene is TRBJ2-7, the V gene TRBV5-4; TRBD2 might be the D (6 bases). Germline CDR1 is SGHNT and CDR2 is YYREEE (reference sequence). CDR3 size: 15 residues. Deletions cut 3 bases from V and 3 bases from J, with 16 bases between. The CDR3 region is CASSSPDGGDYEQYF. CDR3 coding DNA: TGTGCCAGCAGCTCACCGGACGGAGGGGACTACGAGCAGTACTTC.

This sequence joins TRBV10-1 and TRBJ2-2; 10 bases agree with TRBD2. Germline V gives CDR1 WNHNN, CDR2 SYGVQD (reference sequence). The CDR3 has 14 residues. The V segment lost 5 bases and the J segment 6 bases; nucleotides outside the gene matches: 3. The CDR3 nucleotides read TGCGCCAGCAGTTTACTAGCGGGATCCGGGGAGCTGTTTTTT. It specifies CASSLLAGSGELFF.

This sequence joins TRBV5-6 and TRBJ1-1, with 8 bases fitting TRBD1. The V gene end was trimmed by 4 bases and the J gene end by 3 bases; junction bases not matched to a gene: 11. The CDR3 spans 16 residues. Germline loops: CDR1 SGHDT, CDR2 YYEEEE. CDR3 region: CASSQDREGEDTEAFF. As DNA, the CDR3 is TGTGCCAGCAGCCAGGACAGGGAGGGTGAGGACACTGAAGCTTTCTTT.

The V gene is TRBV10-1, the J gene TRBJ1-1; no clear D. CDR3 length equals 15 residues. Germline V gene sequence: CDR1 WNHNN, CDR2 SYGVQD (reference sequence). V gave up 0 bases and J gave up 2 bases, with 10 bases separating them. In DNA form, the CDR3 reads TGCGCCAGCAGTGAGTCTGCGATGACAAACACTGAAGCTTTCTTT. Its protein product is CASSESAMTNTEAFF.

This clone occurred once. The rearrangement links TRBV11-2 to TRBJ2-1; D ambiguous. Germline assignment: CDR1 SGHAT and CDR2 FQNNGV. Trimming left V 0 bases short and J 0 bases short, with 6 bases between. CDR3 size: 15 residues. The CDR3 DNA is TGTGCCAGCAGCTTAGAACTTATCTCCTACAATGAGCAGTTCTTC. Its protein is CASSLELISYNEQFF.

The chain has TRBV27 and TRBJ2-3; TRBD1 matches 7 bases. Germline CDR1 and CDR2: MNHEY and SMNVEV (reference sequence). The CDR3 covers 16 residues. V was clipped by 5 bases and J by 4 bases; unmatched bases: 12. CDR3 sequence: CASSPGTAPHSDTQYF. The CDR3 DNA is TGTGCCAGCAGTCCCGGGACAGCTCCGCACTCAGATACGCAGTATTTT.

This rearrangement joins TRBV28 to TRBJ2-7, with 12 bases identical to TRBD2. The V and J ends lost 1 base and 2 bases, in that order; junction bases with no gene match: 3. There are 16 residues in the CDR3. Germline CDR1 MDHEN, CDR2 SYDVKM. The CDR3 region has the DNA TGTGCCAGCAGTTTATACCTAGCGGGGGGGCCCTACGAGCAGTACTTC. Translating gives CASSLYLAGGPYEQYF.

In this sample, this clone turned up once. This CDR3 is also generated by other DNA sequences in the sample. This chain links TRBV6-5 with TRBJ2-1, with 9 bases lining up with TRBD1. After removal of 5 bases from V and 10 bases from J, the junction contained 3 bases not matched to a gene. Germline V gives CDR1 MNHEY, CDR2 SVGAGI. The CDR3 spans 12 residues. The CDR3 DNA sequence: TGTGCCAGCAGTAGGGACAGGGACGAGCAGTTCTTC. Amino acid sequence: CASSRDRDEQFF.

The rearrangement joins TRBV7-6 to TRBJ2-3; no clear D. V was cut by 1 base and J by 4 bases, with 12 bases left in between. This CDR3 has 15 residues. Germline V gene lookup returns CDR1 SGHVS and CDR2 FNYEAQ. The CDR3 coding sequence is TGTGCCAGCAGCTTAGGGAGATTCTCGGCAGATACGCAGTATTTT. As protein: CASSLGRFSADTQYF.

The chain uses TRBV9 and TRBJ2-7; D uncertain. The CDR3 loop spans 17 amino acids. Looked up from germline, CDR1 is SGDLS and CDR2 is YYNGEE. The germline V and J ends were trimmed by 3 bases and 9 bases, with 28 bases remaining between them. CDR3 loop: CASSARAPLRSYDGQYF. CDR3 nucleotides: TGTGCCAGCAGCGCGAGAGCCCCTCTGCGATCCTACGATGGGCAGTACTTC.

This chain's CDR3 is CASGEGGPYEQYF. CDR3 nucleotide sequence: TGTGCCAGCGGGGAGGGAGGGCCCTACGAGCAGTACTTC. The chain couples TRBV6-5 to TRBJ2-7; 7 bases are a match to TRBD2. This CDR3 has 13 residues. J gave up 2 bases and V 8 bases, and 6 bases lay outside the gene matches. The V gene's germline CDR1 is MNHEY and CDR2 SVGAGI.

A single count supports this clone. The chain uses TRBV27 and TRBJ1-3; D is unresolved. Germline values: CDR1 MNHEY, CDR2 SMNVEV (reference sequence). The V end lost 5 bases, the J end lost 0 bases, and 11 bases lay between the germline ends. This CDR3 has 15 amino acids. The CDR3 DNA reads TGTGCCAGCAGTCTAGGACTGTTCTCTGGAAACACCATATATTTT. Its protein product is CASSLGLFSGNTIYF.

V usage is TRBV25-1 and J usage is TRBJ2-3, with D perhaps matching TRBD1 (6 bases). CDR1 MGHDK and CDR2 SYGVNS come from the germline V gene. V was clipped by 1 base and J by 3 bases, with 14 bases between them. This CDR3 has 16 amino acids. DNA of the CDR3: TGTGCCAGCAGTGAATCTGAGACAGGCCCTACAGATACGCAGTATTTT. Protein: CASSESETGPTDTQYF.

The chain carries TRBV7-9 and TRBJ1-2, with D hard to call. The CDR3 covers 14 residues. CDR1 and CDR2 (germline): SEHNR, FQNEAQ (reference sequence). The V gene lost 1 base and the J gene lost 2 bases, with 8 bases spanning the gap. The CDR3: CASSLDDPNYGYTF. The CDR3, as DNA: TGTGCCAGCAGCTTAGACGATCCGAACTATGGCTACACCTTC.

The J gene is TRBJ2-7, the V gene TRBV5-6; D gene unclear. Germline V gene data show CDR1 as SGHDT and CDR2 as YYEEEE. The CDR3 length is 14 residues. Trimming left V 1 base short and J 4 bases short, with 12 bases between. CDR3 amino acids: CASSLPSGQYEQYF. The CDR3 DNA reads TGTGCCAGCAGCTTGCCATCCGGGCAGTACGAGCAGTACTTC.